Below, one T cell receptor (beta chain) is given with its context. Many counts were recorded for this clonotype. The antigen it recognizes is unknown. No much larger clonotype is one base removed from it; base qualities were not supplied. The label giving this sample's treatment or condition can be read as: allogeneic hematopoietic cell transplantation with graft depleted of TCRalphabeta T cells and CD19 B cells. Transplant recipients were children who received TCRalphabeta/CD19-depleted allogeneic hematopoietic cell grafts. The method behind the library was PCR. Instrument used: Illumina HiSeq 2500. To normalize quantification of the TCRbeta repertoire, the TCR libraries were built with molecular barcoding that relied on unique molecular identifiers. TCRdb trimmed the raw reads at Q25, called clones with MiXCR and kept productive beta chains. A single entry per CDR3 protein holds the most common genes and DNA from its merged rows. This sample comprises almost 250,000 distinct CDR3 sequences, about 25% of them detected only once. The ten most abundant clones make up approximately 2.5% of the sample.

This entry comes from a study of T-cell reconstitution after alpha-beta-depleted transplantation in children (dated by TCRdb to 2015 to 2016). Describing the broader study: Using TCR repertoire profiling, the study followed T-cell immune reconstitution in a quantitative way in children after TCRalphabeta/CD19-depleted allogeneic hematopoietic cell transplantation. The full study reports these points: Over the following months the frequencies of hyperexpanded clones went down, and after one year T-cell counts and TCRbeta diversity were mostly credited to newly produced T cells. The apparently early alphabetaT-cell count recovery about two months after transplant was reportedly dependent on only several hundred rapidly expanded clones derived from non-depleted graft cells. In some patients, high TCRbeta diversity at day 60 was attributed to recipient T cells and intrathymic progenitors that had survived conditioning.

This TCR derives from a girl aged 2 to 9 with Fanconi anemia, due to receive a stem cell transplant. Material: PBMCs, obtained before TCRalphabeta/CD19-depleted stem cell transplant.

The CDR3 loop reads CASTWVTGAQETQYF. Read as DNA, the sequence is TGTGCCAGCACCTGGGTAACAGGGGCCCAAGAGACCCAGTACTTC. In this chain, TRBV7-6 is recombined with TRBJ2-5; 7 central nucleotides agree with TRBD1. Trimmed from V: 7 bases; trimmed from J: 1 base; junction bases lacking a gene match: 9. CDR1 and CDR2 are read off the germline V gene as SGHVS and FNYEAQ. The CDR3 sequence holds 15 residues, the cysteine and phenylalanine included. The retained sequence is limited to the CDR3, 45 bases, with the frame set at the first base.